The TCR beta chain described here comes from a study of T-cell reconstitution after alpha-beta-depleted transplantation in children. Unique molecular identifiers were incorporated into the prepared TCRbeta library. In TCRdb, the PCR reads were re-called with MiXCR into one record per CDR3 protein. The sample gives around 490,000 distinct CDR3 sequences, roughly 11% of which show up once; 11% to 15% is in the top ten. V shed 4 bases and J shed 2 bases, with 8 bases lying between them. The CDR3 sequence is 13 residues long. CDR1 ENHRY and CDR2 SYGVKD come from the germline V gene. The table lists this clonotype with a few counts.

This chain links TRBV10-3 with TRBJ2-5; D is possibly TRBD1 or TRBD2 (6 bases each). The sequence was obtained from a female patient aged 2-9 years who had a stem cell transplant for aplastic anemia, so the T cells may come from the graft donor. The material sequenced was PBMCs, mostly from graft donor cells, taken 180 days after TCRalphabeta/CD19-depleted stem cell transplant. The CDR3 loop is CAISGRGQETQYF. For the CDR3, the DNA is TGTGCCATCAGTGGGAGGGGGCAAGAGACCCAGTACTTC.